These 28 T cell receptor beta chains were all obtained from the same sample, sequenced in a study of cytomegalovirus exposure and HLA in healthy donors. PCR employed 60 Vbeta and 13 Jbeta primers. Generated by immunoSEQ multiplex PCR, the TCRdb table keeps only in-frame clones and is missing some. This sample has roughly 160,000 clones, with roughly 83% found just once. The sequencing sample was made of PBMCs. The receptor source for this set is a young man in good health and CMV-seronegative.

The V and J genes are TRBV7-6 and TRBJ2-2; TRBD2 agrees at 11 bases. Germline V CDR1 and CDR2: SGHVS, FNYEAQ. There are 18 residues in the CDR3. V lost 6 bases, J lost 0 bases, and 9 bases stayed unmatched. CDR3 sequence (DNA): TGTGCCAGCAGTCCTCTAGCGGGGGGCCTCGCGAACACCGGGGAGCTGTTTTTT. This gives the protein CASSPLAGGLANTGELFF.

The chain employs TRBV28 and TRBJ1-2, with D unclear. This CDR3 is 13 amino acids long. The germline V gene encodes CDR1 MDHEN and CDR2 SYDVKM. Between the trimmed V and J ends, which lost 10 bases and 8 bases, there was a span of 20 bases. CDR3 sequence: CATLEWAIGGYTF. CDR3 nucleotide sequence: TGTGCCACCCTTGAGTGGGCTATTGGAGGCTACACCTTC.

This chain uses TRBV7-7 with TRBJ2-2; 8 bases map to TRBD2. Looked up from germline, CDR1 is SSHAT and CDR2 is FNYEAQ (reference sequence). V gave up 3 bases and J gave up 2 bases; unmatched junction bases: 2. The CDR3 is made up of 15 amino acids. This chain's CDR3 is CASSFTSGNTGELFF. Written as DNA, the CDR3 is TGTGCCAGCAGCTTCACTAGCGGTAACACCGGGGAGCTGTTTTTT.

CDR3 sequence: CASSDFELANYGYTF. CDR3 coding DNA: TGTGCCAGCTCCGACTTCGAGTTGGCTAACTATGGCTACACCTTC. The V call is TRBV18, the J call TRBJ1-2, with unresolved D. Germline V gene sequence: CDR1 KGHSH, CDR2 LQKENI. The V gene lost 6 bases and the J gene lost 0 bases, with 14 bases spanning the gap. The CDR3 is made up of 15 amino acids.

This clone showed up just a few times. This chain joins TRBV29-1 and TRBJ2-3; no definite D call. In germline, CDR1 is SQVTM, CDR2 ANQGSEA. Trimming took 2 bases from V and 0 from J, leaving 9 bases between them. CDR3 length equals 14 residues. The CDR3 spells CSVERFSSTDTQYF. The CDR3 DNA sequence: TGCAGCGTTGAACGGTTTTCTAGCACAGATACGCAGTATTTT.

The CDR3 DNA is TGTGCCAGCTCTACACTAGCGGCACAACCCAATGAGCAGTTCTTC. Translating gives CASSTLAAQPNEQFF. The genes are TRBV18 and TRBJ2-1, with 8 bases matching TRBD2. With V trimmed by 6 bases and J by 6 bases, 10 bases remained unmatched. Germline values: CDR1 KGHSH, CDR2 LQKENI. The CDR3 consists of 15 residues.

J is TRBJ2-3 and V is TRBV5-4, with 8 bases that match TRBD2. Germline trimming cut 0 bases from V and 4 bases from J; bases unmatched to any gene: 7. The CDR3 has 16 amino acids. Germline CDR1 SGHNT, CDR2 YYREEE (reference sequence). CDR3: CASSLGGSGGPDTQYF. The CDR3 bases are TGTGCCAGCAGCTTGGGGGGCAGCGGGGGACCAGATACGCAGTATTTT.

J is TRBJ2-7 and V is TRBV5-4, with D possibly being TRBD2 (5 bases). Between the trimmed V and J ends, which lost 0 bases and 0 bases, there was a span of 10 bases. This CDR3 contains 15 residues. Germline V lookup: CDR1 SGHNT, CDR2 YYREEE (reference sequence). The CDR3 loop is CASSLDGLSSYEQYF. Here the CDR3 DNA reads TGTGCCAGCAGCTTGGATGGACTGAGCTCCTACGAGCAGTACTTC.

V usage is TRBV7-2 and J usage is TRBJ1-5; D is ambiguous. Per the germline V gene, CDR1 is SGHTA and CDR2 is FQGNSA. CDR3 length equals 17 residues. Trimming shortened V by 1 base and J by 0 bases, and 13 bases separated the two germline ends. In DNA form, the CDR3 reads TGTGCCAGCAGCTTAGAGTTCGGGTGGTATAGCAATCAGCCCCAGCATTTT. Protein sequence: CASSLEFGWYSNQPQHF.

V is TRBV6-4 and J is TRBJ1-2, with D tentatively TRBD1 (5 bases). The CDR3 covers 14 residues. Germline V gives CDR1 MRHNA, CDR2 SNTAGT. The V end lost 0 bases, the J end lost 8 bases, and 13 bases lay between the germline ends. The CDR3 protein is CASSDSWGRRGYTF. CDR3 DNA: TGTGCCAGCAGTGACTCCTGGGGGAGGCGAGGCTACACCTTC.

CDR3: CSAPVIYEQYF. CDR3 DNA sequence: TGCAGTGCTCCAGTCATCTACGAGCAGTACTTC. V usage is TRBV20-1 and J usage is TRBJ2-7; D gene unclear. V was clipped by 5 bases and J by 3 bases, with 8 bases between them. This CDR3 comprises 11 residues. Per the germline V gene, CDR1 is DFQATT and CDR2 is SNEGSKA (reference sequence).

The chain couples TRBV6-5 to TRBJ2-7, with a possible D match to TRBD2 (5 bases). The CDR3 has 14 residues. V was clipped by 3 bases and J by 0 bases, with 9 bases between them. CDR1 MNHEY and CDR2 SVGAGI come from the germline V gene. Written as DNA, the CDR3 is TGTGCCAGCAGTTATTTCGGGGTCTCCTACGAGCAGTACTTC. It encodes CASSYFGVSYEQYF.

J is TRBJ1-6 and V is TRBV5-1; tentatively, D is TRBD1 (5 bases). The CDR3 runs 15 residues. Germline CDR1 SGHRS, CDR2 YFSETQ. Deletions cut 0 bases from V and 7 bases from J, with 11 bases between. This CDR3 is CASSLATGENSPLHF. CDR3 in DNA: TGCGCCAGCAGCTTGGCCACAGGTGAAAATTCACCCCTCCACTTT.

This chain uses TRBV19 with TRBJ1-1, with 7 bases matching TRBD1. The V segment lost 6 bases and the J segment 2 bases; nucleotides outside the gene matches: 6. Germline V gene data show CDR1 as LNHDA and CDR2 as SQIVND (reference sequence). This CDR3 spans 14 amino acids. The CDR3 is CASRETGTNTEAFF. CDR3 DNA: TGTGCCAGTAGGGAGACAGGGACAAACACTGAAGCTTTCTTT. Using reference TRBV19 and TRBJ1-1 for the parts outside the CDR3, the full variable domain is DGGITQSPKYLFRKEGQNVTLSCEQNLNHDAMYWYRQDPGQGLRLIYYSQIVNDFQKGDIAEGYSVSREKKESFPLTVTSAQKNPTAFYLCASRETGTNTEAFFGQGTRLTVV.

The chain combines TRBV4-2 with TRBJ1-1; D is possibly TRBD1 (6 bases). CDR1 and CDR2 (germline): LGHNA, YNFKEQ. Trimming shortened V by 3 bases and J by 6 bases, and 20 bases separated the two germline ends. This CDR3 is 16 amino acids long. The CDR3 protein is CASSHLFSDRTAEAFF. The CDR3 DNA is TGTGCCAGCAGCCACTTATTTTCCGACAGGACCGCTGAAGCTTTCTTT.

V usage is TRBV28 and J usage is TRBJ1-5; no clear D. Per germline, CDR1 MDHEN and CDR2 SYDVKM. V lost 3 bases, J lost 7 bases, and 16 bases lay in between. The CDR3 is 15 amino acids. The CDR3 region has the DNA TGTGCCAGCAGTTTGCAAGGATCGGGGAGACAGCCCCAGCATTTT. It translates to CASSLQGSGRQPQHF.

The V gene is TRBV5-6, the J gene TRBJ2-1; TRBD2 aligns across 10 bases. V trimming: 5 bases; J trimming: 6 bases; junction bases outside the gene matches: 5. Germline loops: CDR1 SGHDT, CDR2 YYEEEE. The CDR3 consists of 14 residues. The CDR3 DNA sequence: TGTGCCAGCAGGTATGGACTAGCGGTCAATGAGCAGTTCTTC. It yields the protein CASRYGLAVNEQFF.

V and J are TRBV5-4 and TRBJ2-5; 9 bases are a match to TRBD1. The CDR3 runs to 15 residues. J lost 3 bases, V lost 3 bases, and 6 bases had no gene match. CDR1 SGHNT and CDR2 YYREEE come from the germline V gene (reference sequence). CDR3 sequence (DNA): TGTGCCAGCAGCTCCCCCGGGACAGGGAAAGAGACCCAGTACTTC. Translating gives CASSSPGTGKETQYF.

This sequence joins TRBV7-6 and TRBJ2-7; TRBD2 aligns across 7 bases. Germline V CDR1 and CDR2: SGHVS, FNYEAQ. V was clipped by 5 bases and J by 5 bases; unmatched bases: 12. The CDR3 runs 15 residues. CDR3 residues: CASSPRTRDRHEQYF. In DNA form, the CDR3 reads TGTGCCAGCAGCCCACGGACTAGGGATCGTCACGAGCAGTACTTC.

The chain combines TRBV19 with TRBJ2-7; 8 bases align to TRBD1. Trimming cost V 10 bases and J 2 bases; bases outside gene matches: 4. The CDR3 spans 12 residues. Germline CDR1 LNHDA, CDR2 SQIVND (reference sequence). In DNA, the CDR3 is TGTGCCACAGGACAGGGAGCCTACGAGCAGTACTTC. It is translated as CATGQGAYEQYF.

Notes on this clone: This sample includes further DNA sequences coding for the same CDR3. J is TRBJ1-2 and V is TRBV13; 7 positions match TRBD1. Per the germline V gene, CDR1 is PRHDT and CDR2 is FYEKMQ (reference sequence). V shed 3 bases and J 0 bases; nucleotides not matched to a gene: 4. CDR3 length equals 15 residues. The CDR3 DNA reads as TGTGCCAGCAGCTTCAACAGGGGAGCTAACTATGGCTACACCTTC. Encoded protein: CASSFNRGANYGYTF.

The gene calls are TRBV6-5 and TRBJ2-1, with TRBD1 matching 8 bases. Germline values: CDR1 MNHEY, CDR2 SVGAGI. The CDR3 contains 14 residues. Trimming removed 5 bases from V and 7 bases from J; junction bases left unmatched: 7. Written as DNA, the CDR3 is TGTGCCAGCAGTCCCGGACAGGGCGGAAATGAGCAGTTCTTC. Protein: CASSPGQGGNEQFF.

The rearrangement links TRBV4-2 to TRBJ2-5, with TRBD2 identical over 8 bases. J gave up 1 base and V 0 bases, and 10 bases lay outside the gene matches. CDR1 and CDR2 from the germline V gene are LGHNA and YNFKEQ. The CDR3 is 18 residues long. The CDR3 sequence is CASSQDAPRGGLQETQYF. For the CDR3, the DNA is TGTGCCAGCAGCCAAGATGCCCCCCGGGGGGGGCTCCAAGAGACCCAGTACTTC.

In this sample, this clone turned up a few times. V gene TRBV7-9 combines with J gene TRBJ1-3, with D possibly matching TRBD1 (6 bases). The CDR3 loop spans 15 amino acids. V lost 2 bases to trimming and J lost 0 bases, with 8 bases between them. CDR1 SEHNR and CDR2 FQNEAQ come from the germline V gene (reference sequence). The CDR3 DNA follows: TGTGCCAGCAGCTTAACAGGGAACTCTGGAAACACCATATATTTT. Its translation is CASSLTGNSGNTIYF.

The J gene is TRBJ2-7, the V gene TRBV27; 8 nucleotides line up with TRBD1. Trimming cost V 5 bases and J 0 bases; bases outside gene matches: 21. The CDR3 consists of 20 residues. Germline lookup yields CDR1 MNHEY and CDR2 SMNVEV (reference sequence). CDR3 sequence: CASSSEPFSSQGGDSYEQYF. CDR3 in DNA: TGTGCCAGCAGTAGCGAACCCTTCTCTTCACAGGGGGGAGACTCCTACGAGCAGTACTTC.

CDR3 sequence reads: CASSLVFGEQFF. CDR3 nucleotides: TGTGCCAGCAGTCTGGTTTTCGGTGAGCAGTTCTTC. The J gene is TRBJ2-1, the V gene TRBV28; D gene unclear. Trimming took 5 bases from V and 9 from J, leaving 11 bases between them. The CDR3 spans 12 residues. CDR1 and CDR2 from the germline V gene are MDHEN and SYDVKM.

As to this clone: The germline gene is not matched at one end of the junction; a read error may be the cause. V is TRBV7-9 and J is TRBJ2-1, with D possibly matching TRBD1 (5 bases). The CDR3 has 11 residues. Per the germline V gene, CDR1 is SEHNR and CDR2 is FQNEAQ (reference sequence). The DNA for the CDR3 is TGTGCCAGCAGCTTAGATCACTTCAGGGTCTTC. Amino acid sequence: CASSLDHFRVF.

The V gene is TRBV30, the J gene TRBJ1-1, with D tentatively TRBD1 (5 bases). The CDR3 runs to 11 residues. V shed 1 base and J shed 8 bases, with 8 bases lying between them. Germline V lookup: CDR1 GTSNPN, CDR2 SVGIG (reference sequence). In DNA form, the CDR3 reads TGTGCCTGGAGTGACAGGCAGGAAGCTTTCTTT. As protein: CAWSDRQEAFF.